The present entry profiles one T cell receptor (beta chain) with its context. The antigen remains undetermined. The data were obtained in a study of T cell clonotyping in hematopoietic cell transplantation. TCRdb keeps only in-frame clones here, not all; method: immunoSEQ multiplex PCR. Here the sample spans nearly 70,000 clones, approximately 94% being singletons. General observations from the study: No sorting was done, leaving CD4 and CD8 contributions mixed. Few recipient clonotypes overlapped donors; over 95% were de novo at given depth.

The V gene's germline CDR1 is SNHLY and CDR2 FYNNEI. The CDR3 is 12 amino acids. With V trimmed by 6 bases and J by 4 bases, 0 bases remained unmatched. The receptor was derived from a man aged 45 to 65 in good health. Some clones in this sample may be carry-over from other donors' samples. The sample consisted of peripheral blood mononuclear cells. The rearrangement joins TRBV2 to TRBJ1-2, with 9 nucleotides matching TRBD1. CDR3 sequence: CASRDRGYGYTF. In DNA form, the CDR3 reads TGTGCCAGCAGGGACAGGGGCTATGGCTACACCTTC.